The 3 T cell receptor beta chains presented below share a single source sample, sequenced in a study of cytomegalovirus exposure and HLA in healthy donors. Profiling relied on immunoSEQ multiplex PCR, and the TCRdb table lists in-frame clones only, not all of them. The repertoire consists of a few hundred thousand clones, with over 75% occurring once and the leading ten covering roughly 0.88%. The sequenced sample was PBMCs. The receptors come from a man aged 25-45 years in good health and CMV-seronegative.

This clone was recorded once. The CDR3 bases are TGTGCCAGCAGCTTCATTACAGGGGGCCCAGAGACCCAGTACTTC. Amino acid sequence: CASSFITGGPETQYF. The chain carries TRBV5-4 and TRBJ2-5; TRBD1 matches 9 bases. CDR3 length: 15 residues. The V and J ends lost 2 bases and 4 bases, in that order; junction bases with no gene match: 6. Germline V gene sequence: CDR1 SGHNT, CDR2 YYREEE (reference sequence). Full variable domain (missing parts from reference TRBV5-4 and TRBJ2-5): ETGVTQSPTHLIKTRGQQVTLRCSSQSGHNTVSWYQQALGQGPQFIFQYYREEENGRGNFPPRFSGLQFPNYSSELNVNALELDDSALYLCASSFITGGPETQYFGPGTRLLVL.

The rearrangement links TRBV21-1 to TRBJ1-6; the DNA was not used to check the table's D call, TRBD1. TRBV21-1 is a listed pseudogene. The CDR3 contains 16 residues. The CDR3 reads CASSKAPTVNNSPLHF. The CDR3 DNA is TGTGCCAGCAGCAAAGCGCCGACAGTCAATAATTCACCCCTCCACTTT.

The chain links TRBV18 to TRBJ1-1, with D uncertain. Trimming stripped 4 bases from V and 5 bases from J, with 14 bases between. This CDR3 region has 14 residues. Per germline, CDR1 KGHSH and CDR2 LQKENI. In DNA form, the CDR3 reads TGTGCCAGCTCACTGCCTATCACGAGAACTGAAGCTTTCTTT. Translation: CASSLPITRTEAFF.